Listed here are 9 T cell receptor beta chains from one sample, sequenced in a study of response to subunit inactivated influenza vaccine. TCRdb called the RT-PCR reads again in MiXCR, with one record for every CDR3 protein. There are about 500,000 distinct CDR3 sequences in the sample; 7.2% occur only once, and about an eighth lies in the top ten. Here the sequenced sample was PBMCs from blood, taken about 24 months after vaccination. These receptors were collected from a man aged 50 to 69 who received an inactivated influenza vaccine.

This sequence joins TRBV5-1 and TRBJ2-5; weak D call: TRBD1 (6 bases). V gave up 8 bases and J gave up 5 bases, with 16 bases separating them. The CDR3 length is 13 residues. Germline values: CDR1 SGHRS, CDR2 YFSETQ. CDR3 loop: CASMLGQSETQYF. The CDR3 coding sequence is TGCGCCAGTATGCTCGGACAGTCCGAGACCCAGTACTTC. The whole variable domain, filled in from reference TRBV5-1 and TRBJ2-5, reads KAGVTQTPRYLIKTRGQQVTLSCSPISGHRSVSWYQQTPGQGLQFLFEYFSETQRNKGNFPGRFSGRQFSNSRSEMNVSTLELGDSALYLCASMLGQSETQYFGPGTRLLVL.

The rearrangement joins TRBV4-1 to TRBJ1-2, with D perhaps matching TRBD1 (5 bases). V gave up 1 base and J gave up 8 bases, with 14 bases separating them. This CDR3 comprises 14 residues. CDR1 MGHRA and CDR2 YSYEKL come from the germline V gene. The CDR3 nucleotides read TGCGCCAGCAGCCAAGTTGGTCAGGGAGAGGGCTACACCTTC. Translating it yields CASSQVGQGEGYTF.

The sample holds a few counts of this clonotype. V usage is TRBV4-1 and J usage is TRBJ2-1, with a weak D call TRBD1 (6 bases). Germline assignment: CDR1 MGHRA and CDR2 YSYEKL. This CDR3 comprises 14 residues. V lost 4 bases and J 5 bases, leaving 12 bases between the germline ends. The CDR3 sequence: CASSRRDIDNEQFF. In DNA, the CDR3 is TGCGCCAGCAGCCGCCGGGACATTGACAATGAGCAGTTCTTC.

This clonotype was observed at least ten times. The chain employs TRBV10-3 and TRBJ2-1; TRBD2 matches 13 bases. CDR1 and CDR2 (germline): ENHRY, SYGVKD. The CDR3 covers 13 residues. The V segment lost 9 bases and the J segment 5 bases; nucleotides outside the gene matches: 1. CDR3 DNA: TGTGCCATTACTAGCGGGAGGGACAATGAGCAGTTCTTC. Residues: CAITSGRDNEQFF.

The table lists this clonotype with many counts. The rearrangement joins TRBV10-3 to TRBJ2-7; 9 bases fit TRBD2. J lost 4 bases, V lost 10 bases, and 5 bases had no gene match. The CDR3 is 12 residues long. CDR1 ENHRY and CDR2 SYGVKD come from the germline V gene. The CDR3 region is CATAAGGYEQYF. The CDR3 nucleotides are TGTGCCACCGCCGCGGGAGGGTACGAGCAGTACTTC.

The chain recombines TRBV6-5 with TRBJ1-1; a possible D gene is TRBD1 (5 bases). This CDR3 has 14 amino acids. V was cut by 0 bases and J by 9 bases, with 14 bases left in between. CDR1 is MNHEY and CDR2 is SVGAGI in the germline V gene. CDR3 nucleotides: TGTGCCAGCAGTTACTCGGGGCAAGGGCAGAAAGCTTTCTTT. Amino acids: CASSYSGQGQKAFF.

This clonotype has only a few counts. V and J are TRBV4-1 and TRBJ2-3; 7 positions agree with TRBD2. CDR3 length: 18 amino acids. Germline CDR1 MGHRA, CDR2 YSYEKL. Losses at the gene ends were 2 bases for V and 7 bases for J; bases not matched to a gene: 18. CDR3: CASSQIRDSGRVPNTQYF. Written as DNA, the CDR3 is TGCGCCAGCAGCCAAATAAGGGATAGCGGGCGGGTACCTAATACGCAGTATTTT.

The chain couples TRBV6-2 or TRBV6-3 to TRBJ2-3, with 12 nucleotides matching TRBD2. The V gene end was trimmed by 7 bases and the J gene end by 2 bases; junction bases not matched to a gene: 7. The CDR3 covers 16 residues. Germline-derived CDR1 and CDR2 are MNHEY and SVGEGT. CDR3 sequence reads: CASTWGLAGYTDTQYF. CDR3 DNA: TGTGCCAGCACCTGGGGACTAGCGGGCTACACAGATACGCAGTATTTT.

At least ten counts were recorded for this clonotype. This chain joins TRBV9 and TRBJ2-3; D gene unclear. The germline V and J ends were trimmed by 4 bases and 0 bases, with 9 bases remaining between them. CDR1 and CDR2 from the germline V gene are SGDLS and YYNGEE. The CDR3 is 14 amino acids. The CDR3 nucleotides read TGTGCCAGCAGCCCTCACACTAGCACAGATACGCAGTATTTT. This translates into CASSPHTSTDTQYF.